These T cell receptor beta chains were read from a single sample in a study of PD-L1 blockade in urothelial cancer. Using immunoSEQ multiplex PCR, the repertoire was profiled, and TCRdb retains in-frame clones only, with some absent. The table lists some 45,000 clones, more than 70% of them singletons, with roughly 16% in the top ten. The source material was PBMCs, sampled around atezolizumab (anti-PD-L1) treatment. The receptor source for this set is a man in his fifties or sixties with urothelial cancer. Each CDR3 is given with its conserved first and last residue. A D gene is named only where the DNA matches it firmly. For some rows the clone size is stated as once, few or many, or as a class when expanded; others skip it.

V,size,D,J,CDR3,DNA
TRBV28,NA,TRBD1,TRBJ2-3,CASSLGQGAGTQYF,TGTGCCAGCAGTTTGGGACAGGGGGCAGGTACGCAGTATTTT
TRBV18,NA,NA,TRBJ1-1,CATPPFLNTEAFF,TGTGCCACCCCTCCTTTCCTCAACACTGAAGCTTTCTTT
TRBV10-2,few,NA,TRBJ1-1,CASSDPDTEAFF,TGCGCCAGCAGTGATCCGGACACTGAAGCTTTCTTT
TRBV5-1,NA,TRBD1,TRBJ1-3,CASSLDDRGSSGNTIYF,TGCGCCAGCAGCCTGGACGACAGGGGCAGCTCTGGAAACACCATATATTTT
TRBV5-5,NA,NA,TRBJ2-2,CASSLGQTNTGELFF,TGTGCCAGCAGCCTCGGACAGACGAACACCGGGGAGCTGTTTTTT
TRBV10-1,few,TRBD1,TRBJ2-5,CASSDRLPGQGTGTQYF,TGCGCCAGCAGTGACCGCCTACCGGGACAGGGGACCGGGACCCAGTACTTC
TRBV30,NA,NA,TRBJ2-7,CAGRGLNYEQYF,TGTGCCGGGCGGGGATTGAACTACGAGCAGTACTTC
TRBV5-1,NA,NA,TRBJ1-1,CASSLALQHLNTEAFF,TGCGCCAGCAGCCTGGCCTTACAGCATTTGAACACTGAAGCTTTCTTT
TRBV5-1,few,TRBD1,TRBJ1-2,CASSLAQTGAGYTF,TGCGCCAGCAGCTTGGCCCAGACAGGGGCTGGCTACACCTTC
TRBV19,few,NA,TRBJ1-6,CASSAGWQGTSPLHF,TGTGCCAGTAGTGCCGGGTGGCAGGGGACCTCACCCCTCCACTTT
TRBV13,NA,TRBD2,TRBJ2-5,CASRSRAGTGETQYF,TGTGCCAGCAGATCCAGAGCGGGGACGGGGGAGACCCAGTACTTC
TRBV6-1,NA,NA,TRBJ2-3,CASTEGGGPDTQYF,TGTGCCAGCACCGAGGGGGGGGGCCCAGATACGCAGTATTTT
TRBV12-1,NA,NA,TRBJ1-1,CARHKQGRQNTEAFF,TGTGCCAGACACAAACAGGGCAGGCAGAACACTGAAGCTTTCTTT
TRBV14,NA,TRBD1,TRBJ1-2,CASSQDPPGRGWSSYTF,TGTGCCAGCAGCCAAGACCCTCCGGGCAGGGGGTGGAGCAGCTACACCTTC
TRBV6-1,NA,NA,TRBJ1-4,CASSAHQVELGEKLFF,TGTGCCAGCAGTGCTCACCAGGTGGAACTCGGTGAAAAACTGTTTTTT
TRBV6-5,NA,TRBD1,TRBJ1-2,CASRGTGPVGNGYTF,TGTGCCAGCAGGGGGACAGGGCCGGTCGGGAATGGCTACACCTTC
TRBV6-1,few,TRBD2,TRBJ2-3,CASSWGGTPGQYF,TGTGCCAGCAGTTGGGGGGGAACCCCCGGGCAGTATTTT
TRBV5-5,NA,NA,TRBJ1-5,CASSLWGDNSNQPQHF,TGTGCCAGCAGCTTATGGGGAGACAATAGCAATCAGCCCCAGCATTTT